This TCR beta chain was captured in a study of blood T cells in healthy people across ages. Broader study findings: Strongly correlated with naive T cell percentage was TCR beta diversity.

The V gene lost 2 bases and the J gene lost 8 bases, with 12 bases spanning the gap. The CDR3 is 13 residues long. The germline gives CDR1 MGHRA, CDR2 YSYEKL. The second PCR ran roughly 6 to 11 cycles with a sample-barcoded 5' primer and J-beta primers. A single record per CDR3 protein comes from TCRdb applying MiXCR to the 5' RACE reads. Among nearly 1 million distinct CDR3 sequences listed, just over 50% were seen once. This clonotype was seen more than once but under ten times. The antigen remains undetermined. This receptor was identified in a woman aged 55-69 years in good health. The sample comprised blood. This chain joins TRBV4-1 and TRBJ1-2; D call uncertain. This chain's CDR3 is CASSQQSVQGYTF. CDR3 sequence (DNA): TGCGCCAGCAGCCAACAATCCGTTCAGGGCTACACCTTC.